The 32 T cell receptor beta chains below come from one sample, sequenced in a study of blood T cell repertoires in COVID-19. TCRdb's copy holds only in-frame clones and misses some; the assay was immunoSEQ multiplex PCR. The sample includes 45,000 to 60,000 clones, roughly nine tenths of them seen just once. The sample consisted of peripheral blood. These receptor sequences come from a man aged 65 to 85 with active COVID-19.

The chain joins TRBV23-1 to TRBJ2-7; 7 positions agree with TRBD1. TRBV23-1 is assigned to the ORF class and has an uncertain function. The junction had 10 bases not matched to a gene; V was cut back by 2 bases and J by 0 bases. The length of the CDR3 is 17 residues. CDR3 loop: CASSQPRDSDNSYEQYF. The CDR3 region has the DNA TGCGCCAGCAGTCAACCTCGGGACAGTGACAACTCCTACGAGCAGTACTTC.

V and J are TRBV19 and TRBJ2-1; no firm D call. Germline assignment: CDR1 LNHDA and CDR2 SQIVND (reference sequence). V lost 5 bases to trimming and J lost 4 bases, with 21 bases between them. The length of the CDR3 is 17 residues. CDR3 amino acids: CASSARAEPSRYNEQFF. The CDR3 DNA is TGTGCCAGTAGTGCCAGAGCAGAACCCTCGCGGTACAATGAGCAGTTCTTC.

V gene TRBV18 combines with J gene TRBJ2-2, with TRBD2 matching over 9 bases. After removal of 2 bases from V and 3 bases from J, the junction contained 7 bases not matched to a gene. Per the germline V gene, CDR1 is KGHSH and CDR2 is LQKENI. The CDR3 length is 17 residues. The CDR3 is CASSPLIAGVDTGELFF. For the CDR3, the DNA is TGTGCCAGCTCACCATTAATAGCGGGGGTCGACACCGGGGAGCTGTTTTTT.

V usage is TRBV4-1 and J usage is TRBJ1-5; 7 positions agree with TRBD1. Unmatched junction bases numbered 9, after V lost 3 bases and J lost 7 bases. Per germline, CDR1 MGHRA and CDR2 YSYEKL. CDR3 length equals 15 residues. CDR3 in DNA: TGCGCCAGCAGCCAGGCTTACAGGGGAGGCCAGCCCCAGCATTTT. Translation: CASSQAYRGGQPQHF.

This clone came up once. The chain joins TRBV4-3 to TRBJ2-2; TRBD2 matches 16 bases. Germline V gives CDR1 LGHNA, CDR2 YSLEER. The CDR3 runs to 17 residues. V dropped 4 bases and J dropped 7; count of bases not matched to a gene: 6. CDR3 DNA: TGCGCCAGCAGCCGCAAGGGACTAGCGGGGGGGAGCGGGGAGCTGTTTTTT. It translates to CASSRKGLAGGSGELFF.

This clone was seen once. The V and J genes are TRBV11-2 and TRBJ1-1; 9 positions agree with TRBD1. CDR1 is SGHAT, CDR2 FQNNGV, per germline. CDR3 size: 16 residues. V lost 5 bases, J lost 4 bases, and 11 bases stayed unmatched. The CDR3 loop is CASSARTGVEGTEAFF. The CDR3 bases are TGTGCCAGCAGCGCCCGGACAGGGGTTGAAGGCACTGAAGCTTTCTTT.

The chain recombines TRBV19 with TRBJ2-2; D remains unclear. The CDR3 runs 13 residues. Trimming removed 1 base from V and 7 bases from J, with 7 bases in between. The germline V gene has CDR1 LNHDA and CDR2 SQIVND (reference sequence). DNA for the CDR3: TGTGCCAGTAGTATAGGAGCGAACGGGGAGCTGTTTTTT. It yields the protein CASSIGANGELFF.

V is TRBV19 and J is TRBJ2-2; 13 bases are shared with TRBD2. This CDR3 spans 17 amino acids. Germline loops: CDR1 LNHDA, CDR2 SQIVND (reference sequence). Trimming at V came to 3 bases and at J to 5 bases, leaving 6 bases not matched to a gene. In nucleotides, the CDR3 is TGTGCCAGTAGTATCAAACTAGCGGGGGGGCCGACCGGGGAGCTGTTTTTT. This sequence encodes CASSIKLAGGPTGELFF.

The V gene is TRBV12-3 or TRBV12-4, the J gene TRBJ2-2; D gene ambiguous. CDR3 length: 13 amino acids. V lost 6 bases, J lost 5 bases, and 10 bases lay in between. The CDR3 region is CASSRLRTGELFF. The CDR3 DNA reads as TGTGCCAGCAGCCGACTTCGGACCGGGGAGCTGTTTTTT.

The V and J genes are TRBV19 and TRBJ2-2, with TRBD2 matching over 7 bases. The CDR3 is made up of 13 amino acids. Germline V gives CDR1 LNHDA, CDR2 SQIVND (reference sequence). V trimming: 7 bases; J trimming: 2 bases; junction bases outside the gene matches: 1. For the CDR3, the DNA is TGTGCCAGTAAAGCGGGAAACACCGGGGAGCTGTTTTTT. Amino acids: CASKAGNTGELFF.

This chain uses TRBV28 with TRBJ2-7; TRBD2 is a possible D gene (6 bases). Germline V lookup: CDR1 MDHEN, CDR2 SYDVKM. Between the trimmed V and J ends, which lost 5 bases and 6 bases, there was a span of 14 bases. The CDR3 runs 13 residues. DNA for the CDR3: TGTGCCAGCAGTCTCTTCGGGGGTACCGAGCAGTACTTC. Protein sequence: CASSLFGGTEQYF.

The rearrangement uses TRBV5-5 and TRBJ2-1; the D gene is possibly TRBD1 (5 bases). In germline, CDR1 is SGHKS, CDR2 YYEKEE (reference sequence). The CDR3 length is 15 residues. V lost 0 bases to trimming and J lost 10 bases, with 17 bases between them. In nucleotides, the CDR3 is TGTGCCAGCAGCTTGGAAACAGGATGGATTGTGGAGCAGTTCTTC. Translated: CASSLETGWIVEQFF.

The J gene is TRBJ1-2, the V gene TRBV7-2; 7 nucleotides agree with TRBD1. This CDR3 region has 14 residues. Germline CDR1 is SGHTA and CDR2 is FQGNSA. J gave up 8 bases and V 5 bases, and 11 bases lay outside the gene matches. The chain's CDR3 is CASSRDSLDEGYTF. For the CDR3, the DNA is TGTGCCAGCAGCCGGGACAGCCTGGACGAAGGCTACACCTTC.

V gene TRBV11-2 combines with J gene TRBJ2-1, with D perhaps TRBD1 (6 bases). The CDR3 runs to 14 residues. CDR1 and CDR2 (germline): SGHAT, FQNNGV. Trimming shortened V by 0 bases and J by 7 bases, and 10 bases separated the two germline ends. CDR3 bases: TGTGCCAGCAGCTTAGATAGACAGGCTAATGAGCAGTTCTTC. As protein: CASSLDRQANEQFF. Filled out from reference TRBV11-2 and TRBJ2-1, the complete variable domain reads EAGVAQSPRYKIIEKRQSVAFWCNPISGHATLYWYQQILGQGPKLLIQFQNNGVVDDSQLPKDRFSAERLKGVDSTLKIQPAKLEDSAVYLCASSLDRQANEQFFGPGTRLTVL.

The genes are TRBV5-1 and TRBJ1-2; TRBD1 agrees at 10 bases. Looked up from germline, CDR1 is SGHRS and CDR2 is YFSETQ. This CDR3 comprises 15 residues. V shed 0 bases, J shed 6 bases, and the junction held 5 bases outside the gene matches. CDR3 residues: CASSLDDRGLDGYTF. For the CDR3, the DNA is TGCGCCAGCAGCTTGGACGACAGGGGGCTTGATGGCTACACCTTC. Drawing the rest from reference TRBV5-1 and TRBJ1-2, the complete variable domain is KAGVTQTPRYLIKTRGQQVTLSCSPISGHRSVSWYQQTPGQGLQFLFEYFSETQRNKGNFPGRFSGRQFSNSRSEMNVSTLELGDSALYLCASSLDDRGLDGYTFGSGTRLTVV.

The chain couples TRBV5-5 to TRBJ2-7, with 7 bases fitting TRBD2. Germline lookup yields CDR1 SGHKS and CDR2 YYEKEE (reference sequence). There are 15 residues in the CDR3. Trimming removed 0 bases from V and 2 bases from J; junction bases left unmatched: 5. CDR3 in amino acids: CASSLAAGVPYEQYF. CDR3 sequence (DNA): TGTGCCAGCAGCTTGGCCGCGGGGGTGCCCTACGAGCAGTACTTC.

The V and J genes are TRBV7-9 and TRBJ2-7; TRBD2 might be the D (7 bases). The CDR3 runs to 17 residues. V was pared by 6 bases and J by 1 base, with 22 bases between. Germline lookup yields CDR1 SEHNR and CDR2 FQNEAQ (reference sequence). The CDR3 loop reads CASRNGRTAGFSYEQYF. CDR3 DNA sequence: TGTGCCAGCAGGAATGGAAGGACAGCGGGGTTTTCCTACGAGCAGTACTTC.

The chain recombines TRBV5-1 with TRBJ1-1; D possibly corresponds to TRBD1 (5 bases). The CDR3 covers 14 residues. V lost 3 bases and J lost 4, with 13 bases in between. Looked up from germline, CDR1 is SGHRS and CDR2 is YFSETQ. The CDR3 loop reads CASSSTTQGTEAFF. In nucleotides, the CDR3 is TGCGCCAGCAGCTCAACCACCCAGGGCACTGAAGCTTTCTTT. Full variable domain (missing parts from reference TRBV5-1 and TRBJ1-1): KAGVTQTPRYLIKTRGQQVTLSCSPISGHRSVSWYQQTPGQGLQFLFEYFSETQRNKGNFPGRFSGRQFSNSRSEMNVSTLELGDSALYLCASSSTTQGTEAFFGQGTRLTVV.

The V and J genes are TRBV19 and TRBJ2-2, with D possibly matching TRBD2 (6 bases). V lost 5 bases to trimming and J lost 8 bases, with 18 bases between them. CDR1 is LNHDA, CDR2 SQIVND, per germline (reference sequence). CDR3 length: 15 residues. The CDR3 loop is CASSASPFGGGELFF. CDR3 nucleotide sequence: TGTGCCAGTAGTGCTTCTCCCTTTGGAGGGGGGGAGCTGTTTTTT.

The rearrangement joins TRBV5-8 to TRBJ2-3; 7 bases map to TRBD1. The CDR3 has 16 residues. J gave up 1 base and V 2 bases, and 7 bases lay outside the gene matches. Per the germline V gene, CDR1 is SGHTS and CDR2 is YDEGEE. CDR3 DNA sequence: TGTGCCAGCAGCTTTGCTGACAGGGCTGGCACAGATACGCAGTATTTT. Protein product: CASSFADRAGTDTQYF.

The chain uses TRBV21-1 and TRBJ2-7; the table calls TRBD2, which could not be checked here. TRBV21-1 is flagged as a pseudogene. CDR3 length: 12 residues. CDR3 in amino acids: CAVKELAHEQYF. The CDR3 region has the DNA TGTGCCGTCAAGGAACTAGCCCACGAGCAGTACTTC.

V usage is TRBV6-6 and J usage is TRBJ1-2, with 7 nucleotides matching TRBD1. The germline V gene encodes CDR1 MNHNY and CDR2 SVGAGI (reference sequence). With V trimmed by 5 bases and J by 4 bases, 7 bases remained unmatched. The CDR3 consists of 14 residues. This CDR3 is CASSRDRELYGYTF. CDR3 DNA: TGTGCCAGCAGTAGAGACAGGGAACTCTATGGCTACACCTTC.

The chain combines TRBV29-1 with TRBJ2-1; D may be TRBD1 (6 bases). Trimming took off 4 bases at V and 5 bases at J, with 12 bases between the two ends. The germline V gene has CDR1 SQVTM and CDR2 ANQGSEA. The CDR3 is made up of 13 amino acids. The CDR3 DNA follows: TGCAGCGTTGCCAGGGGAATGAACAATGAGCAGTTCTTC. Its translation is CSVARGMNNEQFF.

The rearrangement joins TRBV10-3 to TRBJ2-1; 8 bases match TRBD1. Trimming at V came to 3 bases and at J to 0 bases, leaving 4 bases not matched to a gene. Germline V gives CDR1 ENHRY, CDR2 SYGVKD. CDR3 length: 16 residues. In DNA, the CDR3 is TGTGCCATCAGTGACCCAGGACAGGGCTCCTACAATGAGCAGTTCTTC. It yields the protein CAISDPGQGSYNEQFF.

V and J are TRBV11-1 and TRBJ2-3; D remains ambiguous. This CDR3 is built from 12 residues. V was trimmed by 5 bases and J by 0 bases, leaving 3 bases between them. The germline gives CDR1 SGHAT, CDR2 FQDESV (reference sequence). The CDR3 here is CASSLSTDTQYF. CDR3 coding DNA: TGTGCCAGCAGCCTTAGCACAGATACGCAGTATTTT.

This clone was picked up one time. This rearrangement joins TRBV28 to TRBJ2-7, with TRBD1 identical over 7 bases. The CDR3 loop spans 11 amino acids. The J segment lost 12 bases and the V segment lost 6 bases, leaving 8 bases of the junction unmatched. From germline, CDR1 is MDHEN and CDR2 SYDVKM. The CDR3 bases are TGTGCCAGCAGACTGAACAGGGGCTTGTACTTC. Protein: CASRLNRGLYF.

The rearrangement joins TRBV19 to TRBJ1-1; possible D gene TRBD1, 5 bases. Germline V gene sequence: CDR1 LNHDA, CDR2 SQIVND (reference sequence). Deletions cut 3 bases from V and 3 bases from J, with 8 bases between. The CDR3 has 13 amino acids. The CDR3 reads CASSIQGDTEAFF. CDR3 nucleotides: TGTGCCAGTAGTATTCAGGGTGACACTGAAGCTTTCTTT.

The chain's CDR3 is CASSGGRREKLFF. The DNA of the CDR3 is TGTGCCAGCAGCGGGGGGCGACGGGAAAAACTGTTTTTT. The rearrangement uses TRBV9 and TRBJ1-4, with D possibly being TRBD1 (6 bases). Trimming removed 3 bases at V and 8 bases at J, with 11 bases between. Germline CDR1 reads SGDLS; CDR2 reads YYNGEE. The CDR3 runs to 13 residues.

The chain uses TRBV6-5 and TRBJ1-1; 7 nucleotides agree with TRBD1. Germline CDR1 reads MNHEY; CDR2 reads SVGAGI. Trimming cost V 5 bases and J 7 bases; bases outside gene matches: 13. The CDR3 extends over 15 amino acids. This chain's CDR3 is CASSPEGNRGVEAFF. CDR3 bases: TGTGCCAGCAGTCCCGAAGGGAACAGGGGCGTTGAAGCTTTCTTT.

The chain combines TRBV19 with TRBJ2-4; the D is unclear. V was pared by 5 bases and J by 4 bases, with 9 bases between. Germline V gives CDR1 LNHDA, CDR2 SQIVND (reference sequence). The CDR3 is 13 amino acids. This CDR3 is CASSLTQKNIQYF. DNA for the CDR3: TGTGCCAGTAGTCTCACGCAGAAAAACATTCAGTACTTC. Supplemented by reference TRBV19 and TRBJ2-4, the full variable domain reads DGGITQSPKYLFRKEGQNVTLSCEQNLNHDAMYWYRQDPGQGLRLIYYSQIVNDFQKGDIAEGYSVSREKKESFPLTVTSAQKNPTAFYLCASSLTQKNIQYFGAGTRLSVL.

This clone was seen more than once but under ten times. The chain couples TRBV11-2 to TRBJ2-7; TRBD2 aligns across 11 bases. With V trimmed by 4 bases and J by 3 bases, 14 bases remained unmatched. CDR3 length: 18 residues. Germline CDR1 reads SGHAT; CDR2 reads FQNNGV. CDR3 bases: TGTGCCAGCAGCTCTCCTAACCGACTAGCGGGGACATACTACGAGCAGTACTTC. The encoded protein is CASSSPNRLAGTYYEQYF.

The chain has TRBV7-9 and TRBJ1-1; 10 nucleotides agree with TRBD1. V lost 5 bases to trimming and J lost 1 base; unmatched junction nucleotides: 10. Germline V CDR1 and CDR2: SEHNR, FQNEAQ (reference sequence). There are 17 residues in the CDR3. This chain's CDR3 is CASSLRWWTGGNTEAFF. In nucleotides, the CDR3 is TGTGCCAGCAGCCTCAGGTGGTGGACAGGGGGGAACACTGAAGCTTTCTTT.